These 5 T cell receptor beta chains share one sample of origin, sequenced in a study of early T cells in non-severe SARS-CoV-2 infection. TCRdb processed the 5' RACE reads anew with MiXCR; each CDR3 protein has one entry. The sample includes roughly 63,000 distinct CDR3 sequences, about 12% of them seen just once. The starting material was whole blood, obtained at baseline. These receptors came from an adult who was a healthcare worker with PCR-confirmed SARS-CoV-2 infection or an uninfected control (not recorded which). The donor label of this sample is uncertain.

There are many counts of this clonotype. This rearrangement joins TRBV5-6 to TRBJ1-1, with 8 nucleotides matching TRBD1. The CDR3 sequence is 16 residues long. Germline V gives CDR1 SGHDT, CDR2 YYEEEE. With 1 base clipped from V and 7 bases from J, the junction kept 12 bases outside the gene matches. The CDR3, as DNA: TGTGCCAGCAGCTTGATGTCAGGGGGCAGGTACGATGAAGCTTTCTTT. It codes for CASSLMSGGRYDEAFF.

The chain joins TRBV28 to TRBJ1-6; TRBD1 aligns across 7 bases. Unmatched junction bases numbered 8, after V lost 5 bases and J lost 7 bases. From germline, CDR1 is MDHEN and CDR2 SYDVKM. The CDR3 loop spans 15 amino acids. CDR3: CASSNRGGRNSPLHF. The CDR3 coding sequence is TGTGCCAGCAGTAACAGGGGCGGGCGAAATTCACCCCTCCACTTT.

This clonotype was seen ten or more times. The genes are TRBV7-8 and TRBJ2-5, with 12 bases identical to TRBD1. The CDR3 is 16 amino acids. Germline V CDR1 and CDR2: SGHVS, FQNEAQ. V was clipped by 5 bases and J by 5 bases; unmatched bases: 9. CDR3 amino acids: CASSRAGTGGRETQYF. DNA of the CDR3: TGTGCCAGCAGCCGGGCTGGGACAGGGGGCCGGGAGACCCAGTACTTC. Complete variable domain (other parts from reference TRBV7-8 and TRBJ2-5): GAGVSQSPRYKVAKRGQDVALRCDPISGHVSLFWYQQALGQGPEFLTYFQNEAQLDKSGLPSDRFFAERPEGSVSTLKIQRTQQEDSAVYLCASSRAGTGGRETQYFGPGTRLLVL.

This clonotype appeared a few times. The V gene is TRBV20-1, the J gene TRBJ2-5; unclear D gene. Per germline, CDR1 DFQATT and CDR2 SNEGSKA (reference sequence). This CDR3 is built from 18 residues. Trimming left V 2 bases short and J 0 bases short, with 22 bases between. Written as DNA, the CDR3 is TGCAGTGCTAGAATGGCAACAGTGCCCGCTTCGTACCAAGAGACCCAGTACTTC. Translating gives CSARMATVPASYQETQYF.

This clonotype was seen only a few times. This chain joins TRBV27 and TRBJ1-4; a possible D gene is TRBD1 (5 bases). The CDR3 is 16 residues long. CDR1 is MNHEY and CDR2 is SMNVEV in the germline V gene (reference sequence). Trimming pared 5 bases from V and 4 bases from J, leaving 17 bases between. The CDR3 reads CASSLNPTVYNEKLFF. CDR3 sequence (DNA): TGTGCCAGCAGTCTGAATCCGACAGTCTATAATGAAAAACTGTTTTTT. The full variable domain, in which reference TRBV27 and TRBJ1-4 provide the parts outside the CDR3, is EAQVTQNPRYLITVTGKKLTVTCSQNMNHEYMSWYRQDPGLGLRQIYYSMNVEVTDKGDVPEGYKVSRKEKRNFPLILESPSPNQTSLYFCASSLNPTVYNEKLFFGSGTQLSVL.